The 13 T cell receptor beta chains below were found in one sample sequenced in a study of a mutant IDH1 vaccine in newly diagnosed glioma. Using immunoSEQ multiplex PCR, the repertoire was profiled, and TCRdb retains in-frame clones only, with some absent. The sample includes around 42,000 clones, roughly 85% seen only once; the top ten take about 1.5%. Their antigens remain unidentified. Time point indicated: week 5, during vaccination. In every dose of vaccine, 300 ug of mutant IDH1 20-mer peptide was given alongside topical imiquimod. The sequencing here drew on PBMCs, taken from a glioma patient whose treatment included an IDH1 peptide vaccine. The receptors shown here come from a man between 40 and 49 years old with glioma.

CDR3 DNA: TGCGCCAGCAGCTTCTTACTAGCGGGACAAGAGACCCAGTACTTC. It is translated as CASSFLLAGQETQYF. The chain uses TRBV5-1 and TRBJ2-5, with 10 nucleotides matching TRBD2. Per the germline V gene, CDR1 is SGHRS and CDR2 is YFSETQ. V was clipped by 2 bases and J by 2 bases; unmatched bases: 3. This CDR3 is built from 15 residues.

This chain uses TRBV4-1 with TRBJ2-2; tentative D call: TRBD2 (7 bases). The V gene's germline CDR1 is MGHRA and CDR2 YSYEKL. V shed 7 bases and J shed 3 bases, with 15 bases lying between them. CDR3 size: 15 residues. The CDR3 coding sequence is TGCGCCAGCACCTGGGGGGGGGCGGACACCGGGGAGCTGTTTTTT. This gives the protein CASTWGGADTGELFF.

The CDR3 region has the DNA TGTGCCAGCAGCGAGAGGGAACAGTTTAGCAATCAGCCCCAGCATTTT. This encodes CASSEREQFSNQPQHF. The chain combines TRBV7-8 with TRBJ1-5; no reliable D call. CDR1 is SGHVS, CDR2 FQNEAQ, per germline. The CDR3 is made up of 16 amino acids. Deletions cut 5 bases from V and 0 bases from J, with 14 bases between.

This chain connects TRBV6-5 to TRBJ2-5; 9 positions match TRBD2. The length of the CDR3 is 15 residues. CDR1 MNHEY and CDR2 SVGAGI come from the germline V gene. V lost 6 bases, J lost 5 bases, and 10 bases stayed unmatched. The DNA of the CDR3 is TGTGCCAGCAGCCCTTGGGCTAGCGGGATCGAGACCCAGTACTTC. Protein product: CASSPWASGIETQYF.

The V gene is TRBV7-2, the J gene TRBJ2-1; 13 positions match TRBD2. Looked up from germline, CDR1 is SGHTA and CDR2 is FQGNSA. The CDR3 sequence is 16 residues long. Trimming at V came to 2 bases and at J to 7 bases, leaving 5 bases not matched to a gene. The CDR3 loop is CASSLSRTSGRNEQFF. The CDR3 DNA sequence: TGTGCCAGCAGCTTAAGTAGGACTAGCGGGAGAAATGAGCAGTTCTTC.

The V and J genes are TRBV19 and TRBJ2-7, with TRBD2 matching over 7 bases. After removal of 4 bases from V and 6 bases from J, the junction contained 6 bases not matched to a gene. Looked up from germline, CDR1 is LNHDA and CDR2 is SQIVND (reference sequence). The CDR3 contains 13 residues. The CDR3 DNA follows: TGTGCCAGTAGTACCCTGACTAGCCTCGAGCAGTACTTC. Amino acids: CASSTLTSLEQYF.

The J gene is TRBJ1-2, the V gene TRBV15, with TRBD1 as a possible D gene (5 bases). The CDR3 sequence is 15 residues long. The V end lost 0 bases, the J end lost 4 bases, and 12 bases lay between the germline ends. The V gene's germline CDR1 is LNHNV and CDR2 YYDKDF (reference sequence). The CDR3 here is CATSRDPGTSYGYTF. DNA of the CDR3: TGTGCCACCAGCAGAGATCCCGGGACTTCCTATGGCTACACCTTC.

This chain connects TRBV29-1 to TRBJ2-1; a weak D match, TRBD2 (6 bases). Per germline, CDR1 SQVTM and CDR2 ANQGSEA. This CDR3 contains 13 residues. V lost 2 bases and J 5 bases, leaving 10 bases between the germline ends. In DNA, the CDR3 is TGCAGCGTTGAAAGGGACTCGAACAATGAGCAGTTCTTC. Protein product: CSVERDSNNEQFF.

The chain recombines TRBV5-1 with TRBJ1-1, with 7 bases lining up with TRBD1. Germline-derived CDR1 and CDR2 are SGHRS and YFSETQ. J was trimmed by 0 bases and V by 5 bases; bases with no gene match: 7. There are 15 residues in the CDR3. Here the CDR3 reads CASRRAGTVNTEAFF. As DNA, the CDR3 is TGCGCCAGCAGACGTGCCGGGACAGTGAACACTGAAGCTTTCTTT.

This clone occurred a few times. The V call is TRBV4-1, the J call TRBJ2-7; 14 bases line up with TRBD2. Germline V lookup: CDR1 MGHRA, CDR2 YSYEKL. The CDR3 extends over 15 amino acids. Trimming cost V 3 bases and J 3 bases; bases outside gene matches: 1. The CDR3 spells CASSQGLAGDYEQYF. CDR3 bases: TGCGCCAGCAGCCAGGGACTAGCGGGAGACTACGAGCAGTACTTC.

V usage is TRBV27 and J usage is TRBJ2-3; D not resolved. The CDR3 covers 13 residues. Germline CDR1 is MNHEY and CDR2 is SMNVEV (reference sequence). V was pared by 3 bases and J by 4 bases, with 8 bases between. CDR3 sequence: CASSLVPADTQYF. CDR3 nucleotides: TGTGCCAGCAGTTTGGTCCCGGCAGATACGCAGTATTTT.

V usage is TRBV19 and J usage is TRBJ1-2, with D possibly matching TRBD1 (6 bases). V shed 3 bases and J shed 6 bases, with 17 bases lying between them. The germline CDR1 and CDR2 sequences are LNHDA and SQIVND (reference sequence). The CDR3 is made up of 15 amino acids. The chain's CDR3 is CASSIGRGSPHGYTF. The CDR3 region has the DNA TGTGCCAGTAGTATTGGCAGGGGTTCCCCGCATGGCTACACCTTC. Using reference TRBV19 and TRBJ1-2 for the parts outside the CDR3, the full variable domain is DGGITQSPKYLFRKEGQNVTLSCEQNLNHDAMYWYRQDPGQGLRLIYYSQIVNDFQKGDIAEGYSVSREKKESFPLTVTSAQKNPTAFYLCASSIGRGSPHGYTFGSGTRLTVV.

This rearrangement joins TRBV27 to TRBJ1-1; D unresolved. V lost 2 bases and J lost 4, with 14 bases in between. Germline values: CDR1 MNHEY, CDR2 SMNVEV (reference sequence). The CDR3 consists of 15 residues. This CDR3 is CASSLRFGRTTEAFF. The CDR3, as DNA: TGTGCCAGCAGTTTAAGGTTTGGACGTACCACTGAAGCTTTCTTT.